This TCR beta chain was recorded in a study of OX40 agonist ivuxolimab in advanced cancers. A note on the overall study: The costimulatory receptor OX40 (CD134) was targeted by ivuxolimab, a fully human IgG2 agonistic monoclonal antibody. Peripheral TCRbeta sequencing aimed to test whether ivuxolimab altered TCR sequence diversity and caused clonal T-cell expansion. The dose-escalation cohort was about 83% male with a mean age of approximately 60 years, ranging from roughly 23 to 79. Of the approximately 53 patients in dose escalation, about 20 had hepatocellular carcinoma, about 15 had melanoma, 9 had renal cell carcinoma and 9 had head and neck cancer. Patients were allowed to have had prior anti-PD-1, anti-PD-L1 or anti-CTLA-4 therapy, and around 43% of the dose-escalation patients had been treated with checkpoint inhibitors. The paper covers the monotherapy dose-escalation part of the phase I ivuxolimab trial, which included N of about 50 patients. Three dose-escalation patients achieved partial responses, one with hepatocellular carcinoma and two with cutaneous melanoma. Intravenous ivuxolimab was administered to patients every 2 weeks at six dose levels: 0.01, 0.1, 0.3, 1.5, 3 and 10 mg/kg.

The CDR3 spans 15 residues, from the cysteine through the phenylalanine. The kept DNA is CDR3 alone, 45 bases in frame from the first base. The V end loses 2 bases and the J end loses 0 bases, and a stretch of 10 bases separates them. From a lookup of the germline V gene, CDR1 and CDR2 are SGHRS and YFSETQ. Broader findings and caveats from the paper: At doses of 0.1 to 3.0 mg/kg, clonal expansion of both CD4+ and CD8+ blood T cells was observed from baseline to week 6. In partial responders in the 0.1-3.0 mg/kg groups, normalized peripheral clonal expansion was found to be among the lowest, especially among CD8+ T cells. Low levels of normalized T-cell clonal expansion were also seen in some nonresponding patients. The antigen specificity of the clonally expanded peripheral T cells was not determined. After ivuxolimab, more expanded clones were found on average in CD8+ T cells than in CD4+ T cells.

Genomic DNA was extracted from sorted cells for sequencing of the TCRbeta CDR3 region. The immunoSEQ Assay was used for sequencing of TCRbeta CDR3 regions. Here the immuneACCESS table is served through TCRdb, limited to in-frame sequences with V and J called. Missing clones are a known gap in these copies; in checked studies unresolved V genes cover under half, and the rest lacks a known reason. The sample includes fewer than 2,000 clones, with 73% observed a single time. In total, the top ten clones hold about two fifths of the sample. For this clone: What antigen it recognizes has not been identified. The input lacks base qualities; no much larger clone sits a single base away.

Patients with a history of autoimmune disease or receiving systemic immunosuppression were excluded from the trial. Peripheral blood for TCR sequencing was drawn from every dose cohort at baseline, at cycle 4 day 1 and at cycle 7 day 1. Samples came from an open-label, multicenter, first-in-human phase I dose-escalation trial of ivuxolimab. Adults with locally advanced or metastatic melanoma, renal cell, hepatocellular, or head and neck squamous cell carcinoma were enrolled in the trial. Before TCR sequencing, CD4+ and CD8+ T cells were separately sorted from peripheral blood. The material was CD4+ or CD8+ T cells sorted from blood, obtained in a trial of the OX40 agonist ivuxolimab. The receptor chain draws on TRBV5-1 and TRBJ2-3; the D gene identity is not certain. This clonotype originated in an adult with an advanced solid tumor such as melanoma, head and neck, liver or kidney cancer. In nucleotide form, the sequence is TGCGCCAGCAGCTTACTGGGGTTCAGCACAGATACGCAGTATTTT. Protein translation: CASSLLGFSTDTQYF. This CDR3, with the reference TRBV5-1 and TRBJ2-3 proteins standing in past its ends, gives the full variable domain KAGVTQTPRYLIKTRGQQVTLSCSPISGHRSVSWYQQTPGQGLQFLFEYFSETQRNKGNFPGRFSGRQFSNSRSEMNVSTLELGDSALYLCASSLLGFSTDTQYFGPGTRLTVL.